This T cell receptor beta chain came from a study of T cells after yellow fever vaccination. On the study more broadly: SMART-Seq v4 Ultra Low Input handled preparation of low-cell-number fractions.

Germline CDR1 and CDR2: SGHKS and YYEKEE (reference sequence). V shed 4 bases and J 10 bases; nucleotides not matched to a gene: 11. The CDR3 contains 14 residues. UMIs and a universal primer site were added when TCR cDNA was made by 5'RACE template switching. TCRdb processed the 5' RACE reads anew with MiXCR; each CDR3 protein has one entry. The top ten clones hold less than 3.5% of a sample with about 210,000 distinct CDR3 sequences, 2.5% to 3.5% of them seen once. Findings of the study overall: On re-exposure, the response was weaker but peaked faster, at day 5 versus 15. Abundant clonotypes from the bulk population could have been carried over as contaminants into FACS-sorted repertoires.

Details on this clonotype: What it binds is not known.

This TCR was recovered from a man in his late teens or twenties who received the YFV17D yellow fever vaccine. This rearrangement joins TRBV5-5 to TRBJ2-1; TRBD2 matches 7 bases. The material sequenced was CD4+ T cells sorted from PBMCs, taken 10 days after the yellow fever booster vaccination. The CDR3 sequence is CASSREGTNGEQFF. For the CDR3, the DNA is TGTGCCAGCAGCAGAGAAGGGACTAACGGAGAGCAGTTCTTC.